This T cell receptor beta chain was identified during a study of control samples from healthy donors and cancer patients. Produced via immunoSEQ multiplex PCR; TCRdb's table is partial and in-frame only. This repertoire shows about 120,000 clones, 80% to 95% found once; its top ten account for around 5.4%. With 1 base removed from V and 1 base from J, the gap between germline ends came to 1 base. CDR3 length: 12 residues. The germline gives CDR1 PRHDT, CDR2 FYEKMQ (reference sequence). Material for sequencing was blood. The rearrangement links TRBV13 to TRBJ2-5; D is unclear. The clonotype was recovered from a man aged 18 to 35 in good health. The CDR3 nucleotides read TGTGCCAGCAGCTTAGCCCAAGAGACCCAGTACTTC. Protein sequence: CASSLAQETQYF.